What follows are 28 T cell receptor beta chains derived from one specimen sequenced in a study of CD8 T cells in Susac syndrome. cDNA came from roughly 0.47 to 1 ug RNA primed by random hexamers. TCRdb ran MiXCR on the immunoSEQ multiplex PCR reads and lists one entry per CDR3 protein. Of some 190,000 distinct CDR3 sequences in the sample, about 95% were seen once. The sequencing input was CD4+ T cells from PBMCs. These receptors came from a human donor with Susac syndrome.

V is TRBV7-2 and J is TRBJ2-5; the match to TRBD1 covers 7 bases. Germline V gene sequence: CDR1 SGHTA, CDR2 FQGNSA. The ends lost 0 bases at V and 4 bases at J; junction bases unmatched: 5. The CDR3 is 15 amino acids. The DNA for the CDR3 is TGTGCCAGCAGCTTAGCCCTTAGACAGGGAGAGACCCAGTACTTC. This encodes CASSLALRQGETQYF.

The rearrangement uses TRBV12-3 or TRBV12-4 and TRBJ1-2, with D tentatively TRBD1 (6 bases). This CDR3 has 14 residues. Trimming removed 5 bases at V and 2 bases at J, with 12 bases between. The CDR3 loop reads CASSQTTGNYGYTF. The CDR3 region has the DNA TGTGCCAGCAGTCAGACTACAGGGAACTATGGCTACACCTTC.

The chain has TRBV28 and TRBJ1-4; tentatively, D is TRBD1 (6 bases). The germline V and J ends were trimmed by 4 bases and 0 bases, with 15 bases remaining between them. The CDR3 has 17 amino acids. CDR1 is MDHEN, CDR2 SYDVKM, per germline. CDR3 residues: CASSSQGPLATNEKLFF. The DNA for the CDR3 is TGTGCCAGCAGTTCACAGGGCCCCCTTGCAACTAATGAAAAACTGTTTTTT.

The chain employs TRBV20-1 and TRBJ2-7, with 8 bases aligning to TRBD1. V was clipped by 6 bases and J by 2 bases; unmatched bases: 12. Germline-derived CDR1 and CDR2 are DFQATT and SNEGSKA (reference sequence). This CDR3 is 15 amino acids long. The CDR3 loop reads CSARTGLHNAYEQYF. The CDR3 nucleotides are TGCAGTGCCCGGACAGGGCTTCATAATGCCTACGAGCAGTACTTC.

The chain employs TRBV30 and TRBJ1-3; D is unresolved. Trimming cost V 3 bases and J 0 bases, with 12 bases left between them. CDR1 and CDR2 from the germline V gene are GTSNPN and SVGIG (reference sequence). CDR3 length: 15 amino acids. This CDR3 reads CAWRQSQSSGNTIYF. The DNA of the CDR3 is TGTGCCTGGAGGCAAAGCCAAAGCTCTGGAAACACCATATATTTT.

The rearrangement uses TRBV5-1 and TRBJ2-7, with TRBD1 identical over 7 bases. The germline CDR1 and CDR2 sequences are SGHRS and YFSETQ. The trim removed 3 bases at V and 4 bases at J, leaving 7 bases unmatched. The CDR3 is 14 residues long. CDR3 bases: TGCGCCAGCAGCTCCAGGGGGTCAGGGTACGAGCAGTACTTC. Residues: CASSSRGSGYEQYF.

The CDR3 DNA reads TGTGCCAGCAGTTACCTGACCCTCGAGGTTGGAGCTTTCTTT. It translates to CASSYLTLEVGAFF. The V call is TRBV6-6, the J call TRBJ1-1; no reliable D call. This CDR3 comprises 14 residues. The germline V gene encodes CDR1 MNHNY and CDR2 SVGAGI (reference sequence). V gave up 2 bases and J gave up 10 bases, with 17 bases separating them.

V gene TRBV6-2 or TRBV6-3 combines with J gene TRBJ2-2, with unresolved D. V shed 2 bases and J shed 4 bases, with 11 bases lying between them. The germline V gene has CDR1 MNHEY and CDR2 SVGEGT. The CDR3 totals 15 residues. This chain's CDR3 is CASSYPTSGTGELFF. As DNA, the CDR3 is TGTGCCAGCAGTTACCCCACCTCTGGCACCGGGGAGCTGTTTTTT.

In this sample, this clonotype turned up once. The chain couples TRBV5-1 to TRBJ1-5; D call uncertain. Trimming pared 4 bases from V and 2 bases from J, leaving 10 bases between. The germline gives CDR1 SGHRS, CDR2 YFSETQ. The CDR3 totals 14 residues. CDR3: CASSVDGGNQPQHF. In nucleotides, the CDR3 is TGCGCCAGCAGCGTGGACGGTGGCAATCAGCCCCAGCATTTT.

In its sample, this clonotype was seen once. This rearrangement joins TRBV24-1 to TRBJ2-3; a weak D match, TRBD2 (5 bases). The ends were cut back, 0 bases at V and 6 bases at J, with 6 bases in the middle. The CDR3 has 13 amino acids. CDR1 KGHDR and CDR2 SFDVKD come from the germline V gene. CDR3 loop: CATSDLGEDTQYF. The CDR3 DNA reads TGTGCCACCAGTGATTTGGGGGAGGATACGCAGTATTTT.

The CDR3 loop reads CSAGGQGRTGELFF. In DNA form, the CDR3 reads TGCAGTGCAGGGGGACAGGGGAGGACCGGGGAGCTGTTTTTT. The V gene is TRBV20-1, the J gene TRBJ2-2; 10 bases agree with TRBD1. V lost 6 bases to trimming and J lost 5 bases; unmatched junction nucleotides: 6. Germline V gene data show CDR1 as DFQATT and CDR2 as SNEGSKA (reference sequence). The length of the CDR3 is 14 residues.

The chain has TRBV30 and TRBJ2-7; TRBD1 or TRBD2 may be the D gene (5 bases each). Trimming removed 2 bases from V and 2 bases from J, with 10 bases in between. In germline, CDR1 is GTSNPN, CDR2 SVGIG (reference sequence). The CDR3 loop spans 13 amino acids. The chain's CDR3 is CAWSQWGTYEQYF. The DNA of the CDR3 is TGTGCCTGGAGTCAGTGGGGGACCTACGAGCAGTACTTC.

The CDR3 loop is CASSQVQPQTGQYF. For the CDR3, the DNA is TGTGCCAGCAGCCAAGTACAACCACAGACAGGGCAGTACTTC. The chain couples TRBV4-2 to TRBJ2-7; a possible D gene is TRBD1 (6 bases). The CDR3 totals 14 residues. In germline, CDR1 is LGHNA, CDR2 YNFKEQ. V lost 1 base and J lost 9, with 16 bases in between.

The V and J genes are TRBV5-4 and TRBJ2-5; the D is unclear. Trimming pared 0 bases from V and 1 base from J, leaving 7 bases between. The CDR3 contains 14 residues. Germline V gene sequence: CDR1 SGHNT, CDR2 YYREEE (reference sequence). CDR3 sequence reads: CASSLGVAQETQYF. Here the CDR3 DNA reads TGTGCCAGCAGCTTGGGAGTCGCCCAAGAGACCCAGTACTTC. Using reference TRBV5-4 and TRBJ2-5 for the parts outside the CDR3, the full variable domain is ETGVTQSPTHLIKTRGQQVTLRCSSQSGHNTVSWYQQALGQGPQFIFQYYREEENGRGNFPPRFSGLQFPNYSSELNVNALELDDSALYLCASSLGVAQETQYFGPGTRLLVL.

This chain links TRBV6-1 with TRBJ1-6; tentatively, D is TRBD1 (6 bases). Germline assignment: CDR1 MNHNS and CDR2 SASEGT. With 2 bases removed from V and 7 bases from J, the gap between germline ends came to 6 bases. This CDR3 has 13 residues. CDR3 loop: CASSERGNSPLHF. The CDR3, as DNA: TGTGCCAGCAGTGAAAGGGGGAATTCACCCCTCCACTTT.

The chain is built from TRBV7-3 and TRBJ1-6; D call uncertain. Trimming took 5 bases from V and 5 from J, leaving 10 bases between them. The CDR3 is 14 residues long. The germline CDR1 and CDR2 sequences are SGHTA and FQGTGA. In nucleotides, the CDR3 is TGTGCCAGCAGCGCTTCAGTTAATAATTCACCCCTCCACTTT. This encodes CASSASVNNSPLHF.

This clonotype is a singleton in its sample. This rearrangement joins TRBV6-5 to TRBJ1-6; no firm D call. Per germline, CDR1 MNHEY and CDR2 SVGAGI. This CDR3 has 15 amino acids. Trimming removed 0 bases at V and 7 bases at J, with 10 bases between. The CDR3 loop is CASSYSNEGNSPLHF. The CDR3 DNA follows: TGTGCCAGCAGTTACTCGAATGAGGGAAATTCACCCCTCCACTTT.

In DNA, the CDR3 is TGTGCCACCAGCGGGGCCAGGGTAAAAGAAAAACTGTTTTTT. Its protein is CATSGARVKEKLFF. V and J are TRBV15 and TRBJ1-4; maybe TRBD1 (5 bases). Germline V lookup: CDR1 LNHNV, CDR2 YYDKDF (reference sequence). CDR3 length: 14 residues. V was trimmed by 5 bases and J by 8 bases, leaving 15 bases between them.

The chain combines TRBV6-5 with TRBJ1-1; a possible D gene is TRBD1 (6 bases). The germline gives CDR1 MNHEY, CDR2 SVGAGI. There are 11 residues in the CDR3. Trimming shortened V by 4 bases and J by 10 bases, and 10 bases separated the two germline ends. The CDR3 bases are TGTGCCAGCAGTTTGCAGGGGAGAGCTTTCTTT. It codes for CASSLQGRAFF.

The chain carries TRBV7-2 and TRBJ2-2; D could derive from TRBD1 or TRBD2 (5 bases each). CDR1 is SGHTA, CDR2 FQGNSA, per germline. Trimming shortened V by 5 bases and J by 0 bases, and 10 bases separated the two germline ends. The CDR3 contains 15 residues. CDR3 sequence: CASSPGAPNTGELFF. The CDR3 DNA reads as TGTGCCAGCAGCCCCGGGGCCCCGAACACCGGGGAGCTGTTTTTT.

The V and J genes are TRBV27 and TRBJ1-4; TRBD1 aligns across 10 bases. The CDR3 has 20 amino acids. V trimming: 3 bases; J trimming: 1 base; junction bases outside the gene matches: 14. Germline V gene lookup returns CDR1 MNHEY and CDR2 SMNVEV (reference sequence). The CDR3 sequence: CASSLRRGQGLLKTNEKLFF. DNA of the CDR3: TGTGCCAGCAGTTTGAGACGGGGACAGGGGTTATTGAAAACTAATGAAAAACTGTTTTTT.

The V and J genes are TRBV11-2 and TRBJ2-1, with D perhaps TRBD2 (6 bases). In germline, CDR1 is SGHAT, CDR2 FQNNGV. The CDR3 has 16 amino acids. The V and J ends lost 5 bases and 4 bases respectively, with 18 bases between them. The CDR3 nucleotides are TGTGCCAGCAGCCGGGCAGGGAGGACGGCTTACAATGAGCAGTTCTTC. Amino acids: CASSRAGRTAYNEQFF.

This clonotype was detected once. This chain connects TRBV6-2 or TRBV6-3 to TRBJ2-1; D tentatively reads TRBD1 or TRBD2 (5 bases each). Trimming pared 4 bases from V and 9 bases from J, leaving 16 bases between. Germline-derived CDR1 and CDR2 are MNHEY and SVGEGT. The CDR3 is 14 residues long. The chain's CDR3 is CASSSGTHISEQFF. CDR3 nucleotides: TGTGCCAGCAGTTCCGGGACCCACATCAGTGAGCAGTTCTTC.

This chain connects TRBV20-1 to TRBJ1-1; a possible D gene is TRBD1 (5 bases). From germline, CDR1 is DFQATT and CDR2 SNEGSKA (reference sequence). The CDR3 spans 13 residues. V lost 0 bases to trimming and J lost 6 bases, with 11 bases between them. The CDR3: CSARDPGLSEAFF. As DNA, the CDR3 is TGCAGTGCTAGAGATCCGGGACTTTCTGAAGCTTTCTTT.

This sequence joins TRBV3-1 and TRBJ1-2; TRBD1 is a possible D gene (6 bases). The V gene lost 0 bases and the J gene lost 8 bases, with 10 bases spanning the gap. Germline V lookup: CDR1 LGHDT, CDR2 YNNKEL (reference sequence). CDR3 length: 13 amino acids. The CDR3 here is CASSQDRGSGYTF. The CDR3 DNA sequence: TGTGCCAGCAGCCAAGACAGGGGAAGCGGCTACACCTTC.

This clonotype was observed a single time. The chain joins TRBV7-2 to TRBJ1-4, with D possibly matching TRBD1 (6 bases). V was trimmed by 5 bases and J by 8 bases, leaving 12 bases between them. CDR3 length: 13 amino acids. Germline CDR1 and CDR2: SGHTA and FQGNSA. CDR3: CASSEGVGEKLFF. DNA for the CDR3: TGTGCCAGCAGCGAGGGGGTCGGGGAAAAACTGTTTTTT.

The rearrangement links TRBV4-1 to TRBJ2-1, with 9 bases aligning to TRBD2. CDR1 MGHRA and CDR2 YSYEKL come from the germline V gene. With V trimmed by 1 base and J by 8 bases, 9 bases remained unmatched. The CDR3 is 16 amino acids. The CDR3 loop is CASSQGYQRGAHEQFF. CDR3 in DNA: TGCGCCAGCAGCCAAGGGTACCAGCGGGGGGCCCATGAGCAGTTCTTC.

The chain links TRBV7-3 to TRBJ2-1, with 9 bases lining up with TRBD1. CDR1 is SGHTA and CDR2 is FQGTGA in the germline V gene. V trimming: 3 bases; J trimming: 4 bases; junction bases outside the gene matches: 16. CDR3 length: 19 amino acids. CDR3 DNA: TGTGCCAGCAGCTTTGGGAGGCTAGCGAGGGACAGGGTGTACAATGAGCAGTTCTTC. Translation: CASSFGRLARDRVYNEQFF.